This is a list of T cell receptor beta chains from one sample in a study of T-cell memory formation after mild COVID-19. TCRdb fed the 5' RACE reads into MiXCR, producing one record per CDR3 protein. The table has around 200,000 distinct CDR3 sequences, about 10% seen once. Sequencing was performed on PBMCs or a T cell subset sorted from them (not recorded which). The source of these receptors is a man aged 18 to 29 who had mild COVID-19 (a few samples of this study predate the infection). Cell type and time point are not known. Each CDR3 is given with its conserved first and last residue. Fields, in order: V gene, D gene, J gene, clone size, CDR3 length, CDR3 protein, CDR3 DNA. A D gene is named only where the DNA matches it firmly. Clone size is given for some rows only: seen once, a few or many times, or a class if the clone is expanded.

TRBV24-1,TRBD1,TRBJ1-2,few,15,CATSDPGTGMEGYTF,TGTGCCACCAGTGATCCCGGGACAGGGATGGAGGGCTACACCTTC
TRBV5-1,NA,TRBJ1-5,NA,14,CASSPEGGSQPQHF,TGCGCCAGCAGTCCGGAGGGAGGAAGTCAGCCCCAGCATTTT
TRBV5-1,TRBD1,TRBJ1-4,NA,14,CASSPDRGSEKLFF,TGCGCCAGCAGCCCGGACAGGGGAAGTGAAAAACTGTTTTTT
TRBV9,TRBD2,TRBJ2-3,few,16,CASSPLAGGGSFTQYF,TGTGCCAGCAGCCCCCTAGCGGGGGGTGGATCCTTTACGCAGTATTTT
TRBV5-1,NA,TRBJ1-5,many,14,CASSLGWGSQPQHF,TGCGCCAGCAGCTTGGGCTGGGGTAGTCAGCCCCAGCATTTT
TRBV5-1,TRBD1,TRBJ2-1,many,16,CASSLAGTGSHNEQFF,TGCGCCAGCAGCTTGGCCGGGACAGGGTCGCACAATGAGCAGTTCTTC
TRBV20-1,NA,TRBJ2-7,many,14,CSATPGTLTYEQYF,TGCAGTGCTACCCCCGGGACACTTACCTACGAGCAGTACTTC
TRBV5-1,NA,TRBJ1-4,few,14,CASSLVPTNEKLFF,TGCGCCAGCAGCTTGGTACCAACTAATGAAAAACTGTTTTTT
TRBV19,TRBD1,TRBJ1-1,many,16,CASIGTGSRVSGGAFF,TGTGCCAGTATCGGGACAGGGTCTCGAGTATCAGGGGGAGCTTTCTTT
TRBV21-1,NA,TRBJ2-7,NA,16,CASSKVGGGSSYEQYF,NA
TRBV5-1,NA,TRBJ2-3,few,16,CASSLAVRGSTDTQYF,TGCGCCAGCAGCTTGGCCGTGCGGGGAAGCACAGATACGCAGTATTTT
TRBV7-9,NA,TRBJ1-2,NA,9,CASSLAGTF,TGTGCCAGCAGCTTAGCGGGAACCTTC
TRBV7-8,NA,TRBJ2-3,NA,15,CASSQNPRLTDTQYF,TGTGCCAGCAGCCAAAATCCGAGACTCACAGATACGCAGTATTTT
TRBV10-1,NA,TRBJ2-1,NA,13,CASSGGGNNEQFF,TGCGCCAGCAGTGGCGGGGGCAACAATGAGCAGTTCTTC
TRBV4-1,NA,TRBJ2-7,NA,16,CASSLGPTGRTYEQYF,TGCGCCAGCAGCCTTGGGCCGACAGGTAGGACCTACGAGCAGTACTTC
TRBV5-1,TRBD1,TRBJ2-5,NA,16,CASRPRDRGVQETQYF,TGCGCCAGCAGACCCCGGGACAGGGGAGTCCAAGAGACCCAGTACTTC
TRBV20-1,NA,TRBJ1-3,few,14,CSASLWDSGNTIYF,TGCAGTGCTAGTCTGTGGGACTCTGGAAACACCATATATTTT
TRBV5-1,NA,TRBJ1-4,few,13,CASSADPNEKLFF,TGCGCCAGCAGCGCAGACCCCAATGAAAAACTGTTTTTT
TRBV29-1,NA,TRBJ2-3,NA,12,CSVRELEDTQYF,TGCAGCGTCCGGGAGCTTGAAGATACGCAGTATTTT
TRBV19,NA,TRBJ2-6,few,14,CASTSSSGANVLTF,TGTGCCAGTACATCCAGCTCTGGGGCCAACGTCCTGACTTTC
TRBV4-1,NA,TRBJ2-7,many,15,CASSQDFLKSYEQYF,TGCGCCAGCAGCCAAGACTTTCTGAAGTCCTACGAGCAGTACTTC
TRBV7-9,NA,TRBJ2-6,few,18,CASSARTGFYSGANVLTF,TGTGCCAGCAGCGCCCGTACGGGATTTTACTCTGGGGCCAACGTCCTGACTTTC
TRBV18,NA,TRBJ1-1,few,15,CASSTSWSTDTEAFF,TGTGCCAGCTCCACGTCGTGGAGCACGGACACTGAAGCTTTCTTT
TRBV15,NA,TRBJ1-2,NA,14,CATSPKGADYGYTF,TGTGCCACCAGCCCGAAAGGGGCAGACTATGGCTACACCTTC
TRBV5-1,NA,TRBJ2-7,NA,15,CASSLAGAAREEQYF,TGCGCCAGCAGCTTGGCGGGAGCCGCCCGGGAGGAGCAGTACTTC
TRBV5-1,TRBD2,TRBJ2-3,NA,15,CASSASGGAPDTQYF,TGCGCCAGCAGCGCCAGCGGGGGGGCCCCAGATACGCAGTATTTT
TRBV4-1,NA,TRBJ1-4,many,15,CASSQGWAPNEKLFF,TGCGCCAGCAGCCAAGGATGGGCCCCTAATGAAAAACTGTTTTTT
TRBV5-4,NA,TRBJ2-5,few,15,CASSLGATIQETQYF,TGTGCCAGCAGCTTAGGCGCGACAATCCAAGAGACCCAGTACTTC